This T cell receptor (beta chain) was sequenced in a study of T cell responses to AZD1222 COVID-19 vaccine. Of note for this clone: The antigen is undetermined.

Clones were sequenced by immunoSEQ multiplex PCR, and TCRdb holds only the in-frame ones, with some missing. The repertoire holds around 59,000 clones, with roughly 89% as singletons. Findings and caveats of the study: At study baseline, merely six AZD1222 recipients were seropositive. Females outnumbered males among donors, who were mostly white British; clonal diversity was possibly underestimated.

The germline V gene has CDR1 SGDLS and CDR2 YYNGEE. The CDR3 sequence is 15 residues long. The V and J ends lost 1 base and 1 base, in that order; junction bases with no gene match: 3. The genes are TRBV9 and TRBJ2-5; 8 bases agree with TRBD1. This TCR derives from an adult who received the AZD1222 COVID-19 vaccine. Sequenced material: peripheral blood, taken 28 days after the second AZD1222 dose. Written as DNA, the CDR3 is TGTGCCAGCAGCGTATGGGGACAGGCCCAAGAGACCCAGTACTTC. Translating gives CASSVWGQAQETQYF.